This T cell receptor (beta chain) was identified in a study of blood T cell repertoires in COVID-19. CDR3 size: 14 residues. In germline, CDR1 is MNHNY, CDR2 SVGAGI (reference sequence). The V end lost 6 bases, the J end lost 1 base, and 12 bases lay between the germline ends. In the original processing: The assay estimated nucleated cells by amplifying reference gene primers. Repertoires were generated with immunoSEQ multiplex PCR, while TCRdb's copy carries only in-frame clones and drops some. V, J and clone size are those of that table, while D and trimming were read from the DNA. The table includes under 300,000 clones, about 86% detected once. This clone has only one observation.

The sequence was collected from a man in his 60s with acute or convalescent COVID-19. The rearrangement joins TRBV6-6 to TRBJ1-1, with no clear D. The sequencing sample was made of peripheral blood. CDR3 sequence (DNA): TGTGCCAGCAGAGGAGGGCAGAAGAACACTGAAGCTTTCTTT. Protein sequence: CASRGGQKNTEAFF.